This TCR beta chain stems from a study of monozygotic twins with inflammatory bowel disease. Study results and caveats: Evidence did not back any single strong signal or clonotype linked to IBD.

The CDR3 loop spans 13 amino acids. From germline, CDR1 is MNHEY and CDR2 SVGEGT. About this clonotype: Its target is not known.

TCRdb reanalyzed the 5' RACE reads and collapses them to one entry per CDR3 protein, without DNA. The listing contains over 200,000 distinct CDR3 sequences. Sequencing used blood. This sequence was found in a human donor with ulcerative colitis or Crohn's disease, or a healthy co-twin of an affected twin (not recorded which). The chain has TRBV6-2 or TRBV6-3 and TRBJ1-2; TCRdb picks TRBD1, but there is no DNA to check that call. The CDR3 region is CASRPQGPDGYTF.